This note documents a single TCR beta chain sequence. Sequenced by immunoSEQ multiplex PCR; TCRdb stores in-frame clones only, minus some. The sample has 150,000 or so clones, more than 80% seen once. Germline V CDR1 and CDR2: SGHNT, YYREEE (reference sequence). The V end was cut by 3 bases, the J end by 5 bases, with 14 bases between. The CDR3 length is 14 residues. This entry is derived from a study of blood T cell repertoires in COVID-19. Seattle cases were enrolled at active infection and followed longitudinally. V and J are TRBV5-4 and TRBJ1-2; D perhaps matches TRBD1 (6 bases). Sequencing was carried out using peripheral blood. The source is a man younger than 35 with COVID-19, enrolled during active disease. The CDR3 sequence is CASSYWGQGYGYTF. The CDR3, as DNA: TGTGCCAGCAGCTATTGGGGGCAGGGGTATGGCTACACCTTC.